This TCR beta chain is from a study of vaccination and CD4 T cells after COVID-19. Across the whole study: Every culture used as a control got a CEFX pool, an HIV-1 Nef pool, or no peptide.

Cultured CD4+ T cell DNA underwent sequencing with the Oncomine TCR Beta short-read assay. TCRdb passed the PCR reads through MiXCR, listing each CDR3 protein once. The sample holds 16,000 or so distinct CDR3 sequences, 44% seen once. Concerning this clonotype itself: Its target is unknown.

As to time point: late sampling 161 to 241 days after vaccination in three convalescent patients. The sample's treatment: roughly 10-day PBMC culture with coronavirus spike peptide pools or control peptides (ViraFEST assay). The CDR3 is 12 residues long. With 5 bases removed from V and 6 bases from J, the gap between germline ends came to 7 bases. CDR1 and CDR2 (germline): MNHEY, SVGEGT. The source of this sequence is a human donor who had recovered from COVID-19. This specimen consisted of CD4+ T cells from blood, cultured in vitro, obtained about 7 months after SARS-CoV-2 vaccination. V and J are TRBV6-2 or TRBV6-3 and TRBJ2-2; D is uncertain. CDR3 protein: CASSLWAGELFF. CDR3 in DNA: TGTGCCAGCAGTCTATGGGCCGGGGAGCTGTTTTTT.